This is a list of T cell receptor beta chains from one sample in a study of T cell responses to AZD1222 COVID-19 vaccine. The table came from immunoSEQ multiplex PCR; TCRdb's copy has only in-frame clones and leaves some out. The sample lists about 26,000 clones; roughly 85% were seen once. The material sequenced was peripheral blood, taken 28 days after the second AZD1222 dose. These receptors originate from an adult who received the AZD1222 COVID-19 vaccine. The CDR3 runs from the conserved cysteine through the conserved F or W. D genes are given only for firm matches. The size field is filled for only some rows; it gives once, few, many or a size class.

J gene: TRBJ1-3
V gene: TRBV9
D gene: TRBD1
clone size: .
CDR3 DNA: TGTGCCAGCAGCGCCAATCCGGGACAGGGATCTGGAAACACCATATATTTT
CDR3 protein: CASSANPGQGSGNTIYF

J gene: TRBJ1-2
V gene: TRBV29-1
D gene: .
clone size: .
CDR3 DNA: TGCAGCGTTGAAGAAAGCCGAGGGAGTGGCTACACCTTC
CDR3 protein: CSVEESRGSGYTF

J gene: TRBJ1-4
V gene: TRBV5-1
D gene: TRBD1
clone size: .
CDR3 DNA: TGCGCCAGCAGCCAACAGGGGGGGTCTAATGAAAAACTGTTTTTT
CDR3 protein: CASSQQGGSNEKLFF

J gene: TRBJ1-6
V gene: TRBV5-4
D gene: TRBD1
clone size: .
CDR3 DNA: TGTGCCAGCAGCACCGACAGGGCATTTCGGGCCCTCCACTTT
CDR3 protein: CASSTDRAFRALHF

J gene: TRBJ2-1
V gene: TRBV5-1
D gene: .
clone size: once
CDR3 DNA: TGCGCCAGCAGCACGGACTATAACTACAATGAGCAGTTCTTC
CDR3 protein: CASSTDYNYNEQFF

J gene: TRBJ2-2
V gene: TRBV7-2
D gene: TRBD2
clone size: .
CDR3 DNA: TGTGCCAGCAGCTCCTATAGCGGGACCGGGGAGCTGTTTTTT
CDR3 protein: CASSSYSGTGELFF

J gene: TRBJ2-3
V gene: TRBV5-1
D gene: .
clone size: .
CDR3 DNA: TGCGCCAGCAGCCCCCTCGCAGGGGCAGATACGCAGTATTTT
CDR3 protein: CASSPLAGADTQYF

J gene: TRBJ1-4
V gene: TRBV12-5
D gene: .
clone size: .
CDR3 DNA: TGTGCTAGTGGTTTGGGACAGGTTGGTGAAAAACTGTTTTTT
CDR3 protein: CASGLGQVGEKLFF

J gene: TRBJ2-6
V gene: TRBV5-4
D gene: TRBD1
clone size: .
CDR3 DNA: TGTGCCAGCAGCCTAGAGGGGACAGGGGTTCCCTCTGGGGCCAACGTCCTGACTTTC
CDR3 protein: CASSLEGTGVPSGANVLTF

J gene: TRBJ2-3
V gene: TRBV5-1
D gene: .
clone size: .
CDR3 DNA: TGCGCCAGCAGACTATCCACAGATACGCAGTATTTT
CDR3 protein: CASRLSTDTQYF

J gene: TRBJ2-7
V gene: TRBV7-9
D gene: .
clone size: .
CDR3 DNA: TGTGCCAGCAGCTCCCAGGCAGGACTCGACTACGAGCAGTACTTC
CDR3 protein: CASSSQAGLDYEQYF

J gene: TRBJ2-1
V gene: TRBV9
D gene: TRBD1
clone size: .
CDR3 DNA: TGTGCCAGCAGCGCGGCCGGGACAGGAGGTGGGGAGCAGTTCTTC
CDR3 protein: CASSAAGTGGGEQFF

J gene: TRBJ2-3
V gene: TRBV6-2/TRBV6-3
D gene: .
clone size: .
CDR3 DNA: TGTGCCAGCAGTTACTCCCCCACAGATACGCAGTATTTT
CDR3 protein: CASSYSPTDTQYF

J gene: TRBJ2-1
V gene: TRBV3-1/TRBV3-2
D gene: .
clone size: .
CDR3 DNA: TGTGCCAGCAGCCAAGATCTGAGGTCTGAGCAGTTCTTC
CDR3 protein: CASSQDLRSEQFF

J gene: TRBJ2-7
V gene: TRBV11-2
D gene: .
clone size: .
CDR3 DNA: TGTGCCAGCAGCTTAGTTCACCAGTGGACGAACTACGAGCAGTACTTC
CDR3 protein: CASSLVHQWTNYEQYF

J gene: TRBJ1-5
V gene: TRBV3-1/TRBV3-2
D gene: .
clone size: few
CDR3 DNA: TGTGCCAGCAGCCAAGTCCAGGGTGGCCAGCCCCAGCATTTT
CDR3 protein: CASSQVQGGQPQHF

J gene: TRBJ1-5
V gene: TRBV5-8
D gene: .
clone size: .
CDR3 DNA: TGTGCCAGCAGCCCGTCTATTAATCAGCCCCAGCATTTT
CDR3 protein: CASSPSINQPQHF

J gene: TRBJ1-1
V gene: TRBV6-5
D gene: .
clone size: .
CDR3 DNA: TGTGCCAGCAGCCCCTCAGGTCGGGAGGCTGAAGCTTTCTTT
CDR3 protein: CASSPSGREAEAFF

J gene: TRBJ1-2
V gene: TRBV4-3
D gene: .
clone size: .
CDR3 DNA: TGCGCCAGCAGCCAAGGAGGACTCCACTATGGCTACACCTTC
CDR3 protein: CASSQGGLHYGYTF

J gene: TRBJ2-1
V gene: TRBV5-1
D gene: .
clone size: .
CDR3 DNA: TGCGCCAGCAGCTTGGTGGAGGGGGCCGGGAATGAGCAGTTCTTC
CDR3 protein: CASSLVEGAGNEQFF

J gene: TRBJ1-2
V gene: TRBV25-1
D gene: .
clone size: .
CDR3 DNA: TGTGCCAGCAGGGGAGCTAACTATGGCTACACCTTC
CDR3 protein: CASRGANYGYTF

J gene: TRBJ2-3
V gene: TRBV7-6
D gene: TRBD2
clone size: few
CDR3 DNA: TGTGCCAGCAGCCGATCGACTAGCGCCCCCGCAGATACGCAGTATTTT
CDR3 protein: CASSRSTSAPADTQYF

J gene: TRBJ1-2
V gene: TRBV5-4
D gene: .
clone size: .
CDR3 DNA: TGTGCCAGCAGCCCTAACCAGGGTTACTATGGCTACACCTTC
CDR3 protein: CASSPNQGYYGYTF

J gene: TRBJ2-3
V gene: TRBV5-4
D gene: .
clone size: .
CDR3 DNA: TGTGCCAGCAGCTTTGAGTATGGAGATACGCAGTATTTT
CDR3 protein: CASSFEYGDTQYF

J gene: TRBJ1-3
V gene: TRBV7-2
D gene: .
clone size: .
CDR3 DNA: TGTGCCAGCAGCTTACCCCCTGGGGACACCATATATTTT
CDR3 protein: CASSLPPGDTIYF

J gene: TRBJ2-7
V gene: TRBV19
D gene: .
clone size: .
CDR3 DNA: TGTGCCAGTAGCAAGGAACTCGGGTACGAGCAGTACTTC
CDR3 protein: CASSKELGYEQYF

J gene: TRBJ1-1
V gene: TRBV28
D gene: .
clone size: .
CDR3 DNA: TGTGCCAGCACCTCCGGGACCTCTTACACTGAAGCTTTCTTT
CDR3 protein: CASTSGTSYTEAFF

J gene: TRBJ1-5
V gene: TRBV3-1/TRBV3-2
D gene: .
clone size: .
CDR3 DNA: TGTGCCAGCAGCCAAGATACGAGCCCCAATCAGCCCCAGCATTTT
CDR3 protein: CASSQDTSPNQPQHF

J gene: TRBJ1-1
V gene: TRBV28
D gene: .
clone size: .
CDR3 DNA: TGTGCCAGCACCCTAGGCGGTCTGAACACTGAAGCTTTCTTT
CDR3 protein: CASTLGGLNTEAFF

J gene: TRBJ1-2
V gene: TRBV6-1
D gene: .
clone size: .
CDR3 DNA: TGTGCCTTCCGGGCGGAAGGGACCTATGGCTACACCTTC
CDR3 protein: CAFRAEGTYGYTF

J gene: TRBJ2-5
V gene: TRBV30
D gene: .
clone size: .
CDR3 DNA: TGTGCCTGGAGTGTGCATGGCTTGATGGAGACCCAGTACTTC
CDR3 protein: CAWSVHGLMETQYF

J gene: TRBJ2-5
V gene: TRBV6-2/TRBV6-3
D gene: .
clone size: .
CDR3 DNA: TGTGCCAGCAGTTGGGGGCAAGAGACCCAGTACTTC
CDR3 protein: CASSWGQETQYF

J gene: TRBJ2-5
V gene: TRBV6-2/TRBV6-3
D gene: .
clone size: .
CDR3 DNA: TGTGCCAGCAGTTTACGGGGGGGGACAGGGACCCAGTACTTC
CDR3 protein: CASSLRGGTGTQYF

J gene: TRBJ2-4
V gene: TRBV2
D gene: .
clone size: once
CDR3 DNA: TGTGCCAGCAGGGTACGGAGCGCCGGAGGGGACATTCAGTACTTC
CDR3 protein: CASRVRSAGGDIQYF

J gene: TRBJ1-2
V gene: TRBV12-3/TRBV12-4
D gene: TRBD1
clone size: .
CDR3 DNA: TGTGCCAGCACCCGACAGGGGGACTATGGCTACACCTTC
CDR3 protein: CASTRQGDYGYTF

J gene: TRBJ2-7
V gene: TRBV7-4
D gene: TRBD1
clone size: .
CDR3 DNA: TGTGCAGCGGAACAGGGGAAATACGAGCAGTACTTC
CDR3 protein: CAAEQGKYEQYF

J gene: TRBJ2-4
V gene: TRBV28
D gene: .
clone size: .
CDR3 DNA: TGTGCCAGCACCCTCGTGGCCAAAAACATTCAGTACTTC
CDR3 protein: CASTLVAKNIQYF

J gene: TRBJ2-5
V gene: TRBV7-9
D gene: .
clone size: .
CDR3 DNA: TGTGCCAGCAGCTTATTGGGTAAAGAGACCCAGTACTTC
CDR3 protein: CASSLLGKETQYF

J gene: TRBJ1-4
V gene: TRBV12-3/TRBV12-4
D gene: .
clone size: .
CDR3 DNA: TGTGCCAGCAGTTTGATCAATGAAAAACTGTTTTTT
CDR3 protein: CASSLINEKLFF

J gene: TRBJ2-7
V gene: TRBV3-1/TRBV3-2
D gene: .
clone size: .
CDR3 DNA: TGTGCCAGCAGCCAGGTATCGAGCGAGCAGTACTTC
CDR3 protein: CASSQVSSEQYF

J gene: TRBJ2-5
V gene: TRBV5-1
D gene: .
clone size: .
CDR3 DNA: TGCGCCAGCAGCCCCGCTTTAGGCGGCGCACAAGAGACCCAGTACTTC
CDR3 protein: CASSPALGGAQETQYF

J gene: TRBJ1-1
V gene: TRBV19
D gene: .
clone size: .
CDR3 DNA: TGTGCCAGTAGTCGGAACATGAACACTGAAGCTTTCTTT
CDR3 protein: CASSRNMNTEAFF

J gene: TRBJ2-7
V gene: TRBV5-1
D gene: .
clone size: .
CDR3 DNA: TGCGCCAGCAGCTTGGATTCCGGAGGAGAGCAGTACTTC
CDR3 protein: CASSLDSGGEQYF

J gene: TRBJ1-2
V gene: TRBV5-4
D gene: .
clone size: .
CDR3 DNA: TGTGCCAGCAGCTTAGAGAAGAACTATGGCTACACCTTC
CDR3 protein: CASSLEKNYGYTF

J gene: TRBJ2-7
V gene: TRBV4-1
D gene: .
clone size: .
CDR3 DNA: TGCGCCAGCAGCCAGTCCGTTCTTTGGGGGGCCGAGCAGTACTTC
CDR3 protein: CASSQSVLWGAEQYF

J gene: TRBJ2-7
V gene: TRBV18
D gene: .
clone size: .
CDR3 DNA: TGTGCCAGCTCACCCAGGGGGGGGGACGAGCAGTACTTC
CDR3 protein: CASSPRGGDEQYF

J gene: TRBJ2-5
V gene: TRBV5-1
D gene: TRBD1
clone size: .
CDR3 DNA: TGCGCCAGCAGCCCCAGCGGACAGGGACCGGAGACCCAGTACTTC
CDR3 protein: CASSPSGQGPETQYF

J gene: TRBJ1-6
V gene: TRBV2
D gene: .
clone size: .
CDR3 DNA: TGTGCCAGCAACGGTGGCGGCGTATGGGATTCACCCCTCCACTTT
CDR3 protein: CASNGGGVWDSPLHF

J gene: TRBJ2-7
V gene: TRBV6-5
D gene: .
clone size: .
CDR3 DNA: TGTGCCAGCAGGCGACCAGGAGCCTACGAGCAGTACTTC
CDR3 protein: CASRRPGAYEQYF

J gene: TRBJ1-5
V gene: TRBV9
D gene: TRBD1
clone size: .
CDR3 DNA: TGTGCCAGCAGCGGACAGGGTCAGTCTCAGCCCCAGCATTTT
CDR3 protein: CASSGQGQSQPQHF

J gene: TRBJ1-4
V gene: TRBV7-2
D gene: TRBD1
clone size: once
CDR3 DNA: TGTGCCAGCAGCGCGACCGGGACAGGGGAAAAACTGTTTTTT
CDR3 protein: CASSATGTGEKLFF